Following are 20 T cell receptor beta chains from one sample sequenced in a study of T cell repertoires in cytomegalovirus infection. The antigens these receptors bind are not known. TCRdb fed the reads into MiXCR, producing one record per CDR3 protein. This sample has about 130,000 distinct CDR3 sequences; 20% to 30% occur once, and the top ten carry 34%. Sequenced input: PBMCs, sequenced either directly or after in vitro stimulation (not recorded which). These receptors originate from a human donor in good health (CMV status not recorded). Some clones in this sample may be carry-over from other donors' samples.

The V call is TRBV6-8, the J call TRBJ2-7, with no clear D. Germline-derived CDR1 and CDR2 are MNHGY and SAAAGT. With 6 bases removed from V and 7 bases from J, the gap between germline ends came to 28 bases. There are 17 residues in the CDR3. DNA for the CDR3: TGTGCCAGCAGCCCATTTTGGGGTCCGGGCAACCTCAAGGAGCAGTACTTC. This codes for CASSPFWGPGNLKEQYF.

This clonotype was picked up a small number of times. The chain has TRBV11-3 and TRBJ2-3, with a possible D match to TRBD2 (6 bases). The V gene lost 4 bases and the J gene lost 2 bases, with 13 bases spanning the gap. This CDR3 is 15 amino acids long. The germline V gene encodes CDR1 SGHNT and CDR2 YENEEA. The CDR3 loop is CASSSGRDFTDTQYF. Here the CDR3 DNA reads TGTGCCAGCAGCTCGGGGCGGGACTTCACAGATACGCAGTATTTT.

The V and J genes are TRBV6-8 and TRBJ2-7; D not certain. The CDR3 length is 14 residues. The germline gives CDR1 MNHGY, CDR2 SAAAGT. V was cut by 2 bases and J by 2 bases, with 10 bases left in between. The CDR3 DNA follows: TGTGCCAGCAGTTACCAAGACTCGACCTACGAGCAGTACTTC. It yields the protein CASSYQDSTYEQYF.

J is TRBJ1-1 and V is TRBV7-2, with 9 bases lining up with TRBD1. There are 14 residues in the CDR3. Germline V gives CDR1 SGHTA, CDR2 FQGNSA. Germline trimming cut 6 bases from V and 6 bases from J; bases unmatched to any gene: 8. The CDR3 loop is CASRLTGGVPEAFF. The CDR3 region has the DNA TGTGCCAGCAGGCTGACAGGGGGAGTCCCTGAAGCTTTCTTT.

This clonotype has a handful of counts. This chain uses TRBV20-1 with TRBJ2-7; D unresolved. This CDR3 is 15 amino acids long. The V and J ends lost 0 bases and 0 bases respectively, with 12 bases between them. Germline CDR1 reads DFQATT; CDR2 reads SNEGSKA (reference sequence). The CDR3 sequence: CSAREPPQSSYEQYF. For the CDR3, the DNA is TGCAGTGCTAGAGAACCCCCGCAGAGCTCCTACGAGCAGTACTTC.

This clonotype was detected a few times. Here the CDR3 reads CASSAYVDSGNTIYF. CDR3 nucleotide sequence: TGTGCCAGCAGCGCCTATGTGGACAGCGGAAACACCATATATTTT. V is TRBV9 and J is TRBJ1-3, with D possibly TRBD1 on 6 matching bases. Germline V gene lookup returns CDR1 SGDLS and CDR2 YYNGEE. This CDR3 region has 15 residues. V lost 3 bases, J lost 4 bases, and 14 bases lay in between.

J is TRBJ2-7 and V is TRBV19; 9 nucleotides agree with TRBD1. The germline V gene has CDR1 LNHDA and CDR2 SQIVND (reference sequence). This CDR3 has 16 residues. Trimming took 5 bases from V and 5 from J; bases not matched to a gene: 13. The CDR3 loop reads CASSSRGQGSIHEQYF. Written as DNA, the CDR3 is TGTGCCAGTAGTTCGCGGGGACAGGGCTCTATCCACGAGCAGTACTTC.

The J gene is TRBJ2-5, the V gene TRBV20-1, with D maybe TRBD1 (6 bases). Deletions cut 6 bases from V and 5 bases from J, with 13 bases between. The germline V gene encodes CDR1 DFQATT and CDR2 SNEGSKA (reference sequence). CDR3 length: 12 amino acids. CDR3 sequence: CSANERGETQYF. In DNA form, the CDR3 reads TGCAGTGCGAACGAGAGGGGGGAGACCCAGTACTTC.

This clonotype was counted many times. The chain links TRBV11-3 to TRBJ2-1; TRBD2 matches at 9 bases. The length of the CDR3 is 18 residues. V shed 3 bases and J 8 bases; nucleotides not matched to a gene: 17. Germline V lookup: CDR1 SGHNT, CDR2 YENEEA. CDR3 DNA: TGTGCCAGCAGCTTTAGCCCCCTCGGGACTAGCATTTCTGATGAGCAGTTCTTC. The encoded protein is CASSFSPLGTSISDEQFF.

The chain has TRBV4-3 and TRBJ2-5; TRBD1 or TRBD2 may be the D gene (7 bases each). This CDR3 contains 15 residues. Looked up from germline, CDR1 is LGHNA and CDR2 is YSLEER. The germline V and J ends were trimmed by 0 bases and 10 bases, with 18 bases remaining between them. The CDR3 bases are TGCGCCAGCAGCCAAGATCCGGACCCCAGGGGGGGCCAGTACTTC. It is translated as CASSQDPDPRGGQYF.

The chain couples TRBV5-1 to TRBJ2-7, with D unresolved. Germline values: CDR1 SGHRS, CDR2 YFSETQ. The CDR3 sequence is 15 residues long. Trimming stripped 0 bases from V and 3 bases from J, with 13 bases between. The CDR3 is CASSLAGTNFYEQYF. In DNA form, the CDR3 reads TGCGCCAGCAGCTTGGCCGGTACTAACTTCTACGAGCAGTACTTC. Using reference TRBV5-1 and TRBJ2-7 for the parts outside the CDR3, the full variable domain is KAGVTQTPRYLIKTRGQQVTLSCSPISGHRSVSWYQQTPGQGLQFLFEYFSETQRNKGNFPGRFSGRQFSNSRSEMNVSTLELGDSALYLCASSLAGTNFYEQYFGPGTRLTVT.

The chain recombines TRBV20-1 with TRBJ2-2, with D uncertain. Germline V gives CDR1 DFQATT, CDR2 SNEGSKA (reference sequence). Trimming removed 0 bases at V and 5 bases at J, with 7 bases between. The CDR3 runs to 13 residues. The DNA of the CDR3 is TGCAGTGCTAGAGATTCGGGTACCGGGGAGCTGTTTTTT. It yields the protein CSARDSGTGELFF.

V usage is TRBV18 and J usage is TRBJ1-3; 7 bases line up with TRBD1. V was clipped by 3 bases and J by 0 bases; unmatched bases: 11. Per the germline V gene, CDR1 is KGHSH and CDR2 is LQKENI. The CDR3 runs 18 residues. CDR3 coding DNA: TGTGCCAGCTCACCGACAGGGACCACAATGAGCTCTGGAAACACCATATATTTT. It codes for CASSPTGTTMSSGNTIYF.

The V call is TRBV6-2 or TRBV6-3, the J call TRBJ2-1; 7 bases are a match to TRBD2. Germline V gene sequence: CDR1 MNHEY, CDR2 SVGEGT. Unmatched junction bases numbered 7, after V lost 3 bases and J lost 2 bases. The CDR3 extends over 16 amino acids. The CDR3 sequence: CASSYLTGGTYNEQFF. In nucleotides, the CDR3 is TGTGCCAGCAGTTATCTTACGGGGGGAACCTACAATGAGCAGTTCTTC.

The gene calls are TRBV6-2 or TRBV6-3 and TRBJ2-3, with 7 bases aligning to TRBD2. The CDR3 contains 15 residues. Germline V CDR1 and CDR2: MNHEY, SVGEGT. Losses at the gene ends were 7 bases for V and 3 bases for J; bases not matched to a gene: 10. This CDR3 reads CASIVGGSRTDTQYF. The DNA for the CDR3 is TGTGCCAGCATTGTCGGGGGGAGTCGGACAGATACGCAGTATTTT.

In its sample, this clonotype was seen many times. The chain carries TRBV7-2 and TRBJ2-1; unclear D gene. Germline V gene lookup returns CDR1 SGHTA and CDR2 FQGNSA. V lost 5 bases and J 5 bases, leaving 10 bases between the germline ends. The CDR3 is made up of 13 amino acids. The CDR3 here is CASSLDPNNEQFF. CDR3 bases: TGTGCCAGCAGCCTGGACCCAAACAATGAGCAGTTCTTC.

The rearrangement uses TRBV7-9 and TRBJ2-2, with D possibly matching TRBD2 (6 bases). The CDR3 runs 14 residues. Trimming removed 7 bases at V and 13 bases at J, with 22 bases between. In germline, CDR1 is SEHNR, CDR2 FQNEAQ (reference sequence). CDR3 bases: TGTGCCAGCACCCCCCGGGACTTGAGTATGGGGCTGTTTTTT. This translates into CASTPRDLSMGLFF.

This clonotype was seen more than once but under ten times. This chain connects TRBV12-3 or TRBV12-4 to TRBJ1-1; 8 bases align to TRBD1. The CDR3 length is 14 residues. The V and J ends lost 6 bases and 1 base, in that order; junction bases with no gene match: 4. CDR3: CASSPGTGNTEAFF. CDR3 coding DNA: TGTGCCAGCAGCCCTGGGACAGGGAACACTGAAGCTTTCTTT.

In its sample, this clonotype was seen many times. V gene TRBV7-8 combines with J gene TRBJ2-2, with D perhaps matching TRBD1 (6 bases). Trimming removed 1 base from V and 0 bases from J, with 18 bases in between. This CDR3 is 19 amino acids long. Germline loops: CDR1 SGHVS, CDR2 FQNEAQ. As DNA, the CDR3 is TGTGCCAGCAGCTTAGAGGTTTACAGGGCCTACTCGAACACCGGGGAGCTGTTTTTT. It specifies CASSLEVYRAYSNTGELFF.

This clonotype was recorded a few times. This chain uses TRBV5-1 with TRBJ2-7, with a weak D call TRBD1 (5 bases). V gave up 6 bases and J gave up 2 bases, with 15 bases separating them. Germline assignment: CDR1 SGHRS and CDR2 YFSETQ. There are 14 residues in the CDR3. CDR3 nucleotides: TGCGCCAGCAAAGGAATCCCAGGGCCCTACGAGCAGTACTTC. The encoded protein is CASKGIPGPYEQYF.